These 27 T cell receptor beta chains share one sample of origin, sequenced in a study of CD8 T cells in ankylosing spondylitis (dated by TCRdb to between 2016 and 2019). Libraries were prepared through 5' RACE. The sample was run on an Illumina HiSeq 2500. TCRdb reanalyzed the raw reads on its own, using fastp at Q25 for trimming and MiXCR for clone calling, and kept in-frame beta chains. Identical CDR3 proteins give one entry, which carries the most common genes and DNA. The sample table records hundreds of thousands of distinct CDR3 sequences; about 12% of these occur just once. The biggest ten clones account for about 0.49% of the sample. Their antigens are not known. General study outcomes and caveats: A TCR beta motif made up of seven or eight highly homologous amino acid variants appeared to be characteristic of blood from ankylosing spondylitis patients.

Specimen: blood, either unsorted or a sorted T cell fraction (not recorded which). Every receptor here comes from a male donor with ankylosing spondylitis.

This clonotype was observed a handful of times. The CDR3 coding sequence is TGTGCCAGCAGTGAATTGAAGGGGTGGATAGAGACCCAGTACTTC. It yields the protein CASSELKGWIETQYF. The rearrangement links TRBV25-1 to TRBJ2-5, with D possibly being TRBD1 (5 bases). The CDR3 contains 15 residues. V gave up 1 base and J gave up 4 bases, with 13 bases separating them. CDR1 and CDR2 (germline): MGHDK, SYGVNS. Full variable domain (outside the CDR3, taken from reference TRBV25-1 and TRBJ2-5): EADIYQTPRYLVIGTGKKITLECSQTMGHDKMYWYQQDPGMELHLIHYSYGVNSTEKGDLSSESTVSRIRTEHFPLTLESARPSHTSQYLCASSELKGWIETQYFGPGTRLLVL.

This clonotype was observed many times. The chain uses TRBV7-2 and TRBJ1-1; tentatively, D is TRBD1 (6 bases). CDR3 length: 15 residues. V lost 1 base, J lost 0 bases, and 9 bases lay in between. Germline V gene lookup returns CDR1 SGHTA and CDR2 FQGNSA. The CDR3 here is CASSLETGLNTEAFF. The CDR3 region has the DNA TGTGCCAGCAGCTTAGAGACAGGACTGAACACTGAAGCTTTCTTT.

CDR3 nucleotides: TGTGCCACAGGGCGGTCTGGTCAGCCCCAGCATTTT. This sequence encodes CATGRSGQPQHF. The chain employs TRBV12-3 or TRBV12-4 and TRBJ1-5; D might be TRBD1 (5 bases). The V gene lost 10 bases and the J gene lost 6 bases, with 13 bases spanning the gap. This CDR3 spans 12 amino acids.

The gene calls are TRBV7-2 and TRBJ1-4; TRBD1 might be the D (6 bases). There are 15 residues in the CDR3. Trimming took 5 bases from V and 6 from J, leaving 16 bases between them. Germline V gene lookup returns CDR1 SGHTA and CDR2 FQGNSA. CDR3 amino acids: CASSQTGSKHEKLFF. The DNA for the CDR3 is TGTGCCAGCAGCCAAACAGGGTCGAAACATGAAAAACTGTTTTTT.

Concerning this clonotype itself: One end of the junction is discordant with germline, which a read error may explain. The chain links TRBV6-5 to TRBJ2-6; unclear D gene. Germline CDR1 and CDR2: MNHEY and SVGAGI. The CDR3 is 15 amino acids. CDR3 protein: CASSNSGSGANVLTF. The CDR3 DNA follows: TGTGCCAGCAGTAACTCAGGCTCTGGGGCCAACGTCCTGACTTTC.

This clonotype was observed a few times. The J gene is TRBJ2-7, the V gene TRBV5-6; 7 bases fit TRBD2. The CDR3 totals 14 residues. V lost 1 base, J lost 5 bases, and 6 bases stayed unmatched. The germline gives CDR1 SGHDT, CDR2 YYEEEE. The CDR3 is CASSLRGDPDEQYF. CDR3 DNA: TGTGCCAGCAGCTTGCGGGGGGATCCGGACGAGCAGTACTTC.

This clonotype has only a few counts. The genes are TRBV20-1 and TRBJ1-4; 7 bases are a match to TRBD1. Germline V gives CDR1 DFQATT, CDR2 SNEGSKA (reference sequence). The ends lost 3 bases at V and 4 bases at J; junction bases unmatched: 8. The CDR3 covers 15 residues. For the CDR3, the DNA is TGCAGTGCTAGGCTCAGGGGGGCAAGTAATGAAAAACTGTTTTTT. Encoded protein: CSARLRGASNEKLFF.

This clonotype has just a few counts. The chain has TRBV7-3 and TRBJ2-3; TRBD1 is a possible D gene (5 bases). This CDR3 region has 15 residues. Germline assignment: CDR1 SGHTA and CDR2 FQGTGA. Trimming pared 1 base from V and 0 bases from J, leaving 8 bases between. CDR3 DNA: TGTGCCAGCAGCTTAATGCAGGGCAGCACAGATACGCAGTATTTT. Residues: CASSLMQGSTDTQYF.

This clonotype has a handful of counts. The rearrangement uses TRBV20-1 and TRBJ2-7, with 8 positions matching TRBD1. This CDR3 comprises 14 residues. Germline CDR1 and CDR2: DFQATT and SNEGSKA (reference sequence). The V gene end was trimmed by 6 bases and the J gene end by 6 bases; junction bases not matched to a gene: 13. The CDR3 region has the DNA TGCAGTGCCGATGCGGGACTCGGGACAGGCGAGCAGTACTTC. Encoded protein: CSADAGLGTGEQYF.

This clonotype was observed at least ten times. The chain is built from TRBV7-2 and TRBJ2-3; 7 bases align to TRBD1. Germline V gene data show CDR1 as SGHTA and CDR2 as FQGNSA. With 0 bases clipped from V and 1 base from J, the junction kept 4 bases outside the gene matches. The CDR3 runs 16 residues. DNA of the CDR3: TGTGCCAGCAGCTTAGCCGGGACAGAGCGCACAGATACGCAGTATTTT. Its translation: CASSLAGTERTDTQYF. The full variable domain, its missing parts supplied by reference TRBV7-2 and TRBJ2-3, is GAGVSQSPSNKVTEKGKDVELRCDPISGHTALYWYRQSLGQGLEFLIYFQGNSAPDKSGLPSDRFSAERTGGSVSTLTIQRTQQEDSAVYLCASSLAGTERTDTQYFGPGTRLTVL.

This clonotype has ten or more counts. This chain joins TRBV7-2 and TRBJ2-1, with 12 bases lining up with TRBD2. CDR1 is SGHTA, CDR2 FQGNSA, per germline. V was pared by 1 base and J by 4 bases, with 2 bases of the junction left unmatched. This CDR3 is built from 16 residues. DNA for the CDR3: TGTGCCAGCAGCTTAGTCGGACTAGCGGGGTACAATGAGCAGTTCTTC. Its translation: CASSLVGLAGYNEQFF.

This clonotype was detected only once. The rearrangement uses TRBV6-1 and TRBJ2-3; D unclear. V gave up 1 base and J gave up 0 bases, with 8 bases separating them. The length of the CDR3 is 15 residues. CDR1 is MNHNS, CDR2 SASEGT, per germline. The CDR3 DNA is TGTGCCAGCAGTGAAGGACTTGTTAGCACAGATACGCAGTATTTT. Its protein product is CASSEGLVSTDTQYF.

The gene calls are TRBV7-8 and TRBJ1-1; TRBD1 is a possible D gene (5 bases). Trimming removed 4 bases from V and 0 bases from J, with 15 bases in between. This CDR3 spans 16 amino acids. Germline V lookup: CDR1 SGHVS, CDR2 FQNEAQ. The CDR3 loop is CASSSILRVMNTEAFF. DNA for the CDR3: TGTGCCAGCAGCTCGATCCTCAGGGTAATGAACACTGAAGCTTTCTTT. The whole variable domain, filled in from reference TRBV7-8 and TRBJ1-1, reads GAGVSQSPRYKVAKRGQDVALRCDPISGHVSLFWYQQALGQGPEFLTYFQNEAQLDKSGLPSDRFFAERPEGSVSTLKIQRTQQEDSAVYLCASSSILRVMNTEAFFGQGTRLTVV.

This clonotype showed up just a few times. The chain has TRBV5-6 and TRBJ1-4; D possibly corresponds to TRBD1 (5 bases). The CDR3 runs 19 residues. Trimming cost V 4 bases and J 6 bases, with 28 bases left between them. Per germline, CDR1 SGHDT and CDR2 YYEEEE. As DNA, the CDR3 is TGTGCCAGCAGCGCGCGGAGTGGGTCGGCAGGGCGTGGTTATGAAAAACTGTTTTTT. It specifies CASSARSGSAGRGYEKLFF.

This chain uses TRBV5-1 with TRBJ1-1; TRBD1 matches at 7 bases. V lost 4 bases and J lost 8; bases outside the gene matches: 11. Looked up from germline, CDR1 is SGHRS and CDR2 is YFSETQ. The CDR3 spans 14 residues. The DNA for the CDR3 is TGCGCCAGCAGCACCGGGACAGTGGGATCCGAAGCTTTCTTT. This translates into CASSTGTVGSEAFF.

This clonotype was observed a handful of times. The chain has TRBV7-2 and TRBJ2-7; 10 bases match TRBD1. J lost 5 bases, V lost 3 bases, and 7 bases had no gene match. Germline CDR1 SGHTA, CDR2 FQGNSA. The CDR3 sequence is 15 residues long. CDR3 loop: CASSFGTGAVNEQYF. CDR3 sequence (DNA): TGTGCCAGCAGCTTCGGGACAGGGGCAGTCAACGAGCAGTACTTC.

This clonotype was found many times. The gene calls are TRBV29-1 and TRBJ2-1, with 11 bases fitting TRBD2. The ends lost 1 base at V and 9 bases at J; junction bases unmatched: 8. This CDR3 has 15 residues. Germline CDR1 and CDR2: SQVTM and ANQGSEA. The CDR3 spells CSVEVGLAGGGEQFF. The CDR3 DNA reads as TGCAGCGTTGAAGTAGGTCTAGCGGGAGGAGGTGAGCAGTTCTTC.

The rearrangement joins TRBV5-1 to TRBJ1-4, with TRBD1 matching 7 bases. Per the germline V gene, CDR1 is SGHRS and CDR2 is YFSETQ. CDR3 length: 13 amino acids. V shed 3 bases and J 11 bases; nucleotides not matched to a gene: 7. CDR3 amino acids: CASSSSPGQKLFF. CDR3 bases: TGCGCCAGCAGCTCCAGTCCGGGACAGAAACTGTTTTTT.

The V and J genes are TRBV7-2 and TRBJ2-1; unclear D gene. The CDR3 contains 16 residues. The V gene lost 7 bases and the J gene lost 0 bases, with 16 bases spanning the gap. In germline, CDR1 is SGHTA, CDR2 FQGNSA. CDR3 DNA sequence: TGTGCCAGCACCGTACAGTACCTCAGCTCCTACAATGAGCAGTTCTTC. Amino acid sequence: CASTVQYLSSYNEQFF.

In its sample, this clonotype was seen a few times. The chain uses TRBV29-1 and TRBJ1-1; 10 positions match TRBD1. The V and J ends lost 8 bases and 5 bases, in that order; junction bases with no gene match: 5. The CDR3 has 12 residues. Germline CDR1 SQVTM, CDR2 ANQGSEA. The CDR3 loop reads CSHRTGGTEAFF. The CDR3 DNA reads as TGCAGCCACAGGACAGGGGGTACTGAAGCTTTCTTT.

As for this clonotype: One end of the junction does not line up with germline, which may come from a read error. The V and J genes are TRBV6-5 and TRBJ2-7; tentative D call: TRBD2 (5 bases). This CDR3 contains 14 residues. Germline CDR1 and CDR2: MNHEY and SVGAGI. The CDR3: CASSYSTVASKIVF. The CDR3 DNA follows: TGTGCCAGCAGTTACTCGACGGTGGCTAGCAAAATTGTCTTC.

This clonotype was detected only a few times. CDR3 sequence (DNA): TGTGCCACCAGATTCGGGACTAGCGGACCCACAGATACGCAGTATTTT. It specifies CATRFGTSGPTDTQYF. The rearrangement links TRBV7-2 to TRBJ2-3, with TRBD2 matching 11 bases. CDR1 and CDR2 from the germline V gene are SGHTA and FQGNSA. Trimming took 10 bases from V and 2 from J; bases not matched to a gene: 11. The CDR3 contains 16 residues.

A few counts support this clonotype. The V gene is TRBV5-1, the J gene TRBJ2-2; D gene unclear. CDR1 and CDR2 from the germline V gene are SGHRS and YFSETQ. This CDR3 is 14 amino acids long. V lost 5 bases, J lost 2 bases, and 10 bases lay in between. Here the CDR3 DNA reads TGCGCCAGCAGTCCCCCGGACAACACCGGGGAGCTGTTTTTT. Residues: CASSPPDNTGELFF.

The chain couples TRBV10-3 to TRBJ1-6; D remains ambiguous. Trimming left V 0 bases short and J 6 bases short, with 3 bases between. The CDR3 runs to 13 residues. Germline CDR1 ENHRY, CDR2 SYGVKD. CDR3 sequence: CAISESINSPLHF. The CDR3 coding sequence is TGTGCCATCAGTGAGTCCATTAATTCACCCCTCCACTTT.

This clonotype was counted many times. V gene TRBV29-1 combines with J gene TRBJ1-4; D not certain. The V end was cut by 5 bases, the J end by 7 bases, with 8 bases between. This CDR3 contains 11 residues. The germline V gene encodes CDR1 SQVTM and CDR2 ANQGSEA. The DNA for the CDR3 is TGCAGCGTTCTTATGGGTGAAAAACTGTTTTTT. Protein: CSVLMGEKLFF.

V is TRBV5-1 and J is TRBJ2-1; TRBD2 matches 12 bases. Trimming removed 4 bases from V and 8 bases from J; junction bases left unmatched: 10. Germline CDR1 SGHRS, CDR2 YFSETQ. The CDR3 is 16 residues long. In DNA form, the CDR3 reads TGCGCCAGCAGCGCTGGAGCGCTAGCGGGGGGGCATGAGCAGTTCTTC. This sequence encodes CASSAGALAGGHEQFF.

This clonotype showed up just a few times. V and J are TRBV6-2 or TRBV6-3 and TRBJ1-1; the match to TRBD1 covers 7 bases. Germline V gives CDR1 MNHEY, CDR2 SVGEGT. After removal of 6 bases from V and 4 bases from J, the junction contained 2 bases not matched to a gene. The CDR3 runs 12 residues. CDR3: CASRDRATEAFF. The CDR3 DNA is TGTGCCAGCAGAGACAGGGCCACTGAAGCTTTCTTT.